This T cell receptor beta chain was retrieved from a study of T cell responses to AZD1222 COVID-19 vaccine (dated by TCRdb to the early 2020s). Study-level background: TCR sequencing covered roughly 230 trial participants: 207 given two doses of AZD1222 and approximately 26 given two doses of MenACWY control vaccine. Trial participants were enrolled by age into 18-55, 56-69 and 70-plus year subgroups, with roughly 160, 29 and 62 TCR-sequenced participants respectively.

With regard to this clone: What antigen it recognizes has not been identified. One base away there is no much larger clone; base qualities are not given.

The paper's findings and limits, for the study overall: Spike-specific TCR breadth and depth rose significantly after two AZD1222 doses compared with day 0 and with MenACWY recipients. The 56-69-year group was small, and its depth increase did not reach significance, likely because of low power. Conclusions about previously exposed vaccinees are limited, since just six AZD1222 recipients were seropositive for SARS-CoV-2 at baseline. The vaccine-associated CD4 TCRs covered the entire spike protein, and the dominant responses fell in regions 160-218 and 743-854. Because no day 14 peak-response samples were available, repertoires were characterized only after the peak T cell response. Most participants were white British and females outnumbered males, and the authors suggested that clonal diversity may have been underestimated. Nearly half of unique spike-specific TCRs reportedly recognized epitopes outside regions mutated in the B.1.351 and B.1.1.7 variants.

The sample's time point label is to be understood as: baseline before first vaccination. The label giving this sample's treatment or condition can be read as: meningococcal conjugate vaccine given as trial control. The vaccinee samples were drawn from two UK trials, COV001 and COV002, one of which was a single-blind randomized controlled phase 2/3 trial testing AZD1222 (ChAdOx1 nCoV-19) in healthy adults. For TCRbeta chain sequencing, PBMC samples were collected from trial participants at day 0 and at day 28 after the second dose. The germline V gene (reference sequence) yields LNHDA for CDR1 and SQIVND for CDR2. The CDR3, cysteine through phenylalanine, is 16 amino acids long. CDR3 DNA only is kept here, 48 bases in frame from base 1. V loses 1 base of germline sequence and J loses 0 bases, and the interval between the two ends is 10 bases. The CDR3 regions of human TCRbeta chains were subjected to immunosequencing. On the authors' methods: Repertoire TCRs were checked for matches against a reference library of SARS-CoV-2-specific TCRs that had been generated using the MIRA antigen-specificity platform. Breadth meant the fraction of unique TCRs that were SARS-CoV-2-associated, whereas depth meant the fraction of total T cells that were SARS-CoV-2-associated. Using the MIRA data, each spike-specific TCR was assigned both to the spike region to which the TCR was reactive and to a CD4 or CD8 class. Log10-transformed breadth and depth values were compared by one-way ANOVA with Sidak's multiple comparisons tests. TCRdb retrieved this table from immuneACCESS and kept in-frame rearrangements only. Not all clones are present; in checked studies, unresolved V genes account for under half, and no reason is known for the remainder. The V and J calls and the clone size are those of that table, but D and trimming were determined from the DNA. This sample is represented by some 150,000 clones; 82% of them were singletons. The biggest ten clones account for around 4.1% of the sample.

Sequenced material: peripheral blood, taken on day 0 of MenACWY control vaccination. This receptor was identified in an adult in good health. This chain is built from TRBV19 and TRBJ1-5; a tentative D match to TRBD1 spans 5 bases. The base sequence is TGTGCCAGTAGTATAGGGGGGGGAGGTAGCAATCAGCCCCAGCATTTT. It translates as CASSIGGGGSNQPQHF.